The TCR beta chain described here comes from a study of T cell responses to AZD1222 COVID-19 vaccine. Germline CDR1 reads SGHTA; CDR2 reads FQGNSA. This CDR3 is built from 15 residues. Trimming pared 5 bases from V and 2 bases from J, leaving 12 bases between. Some clones are missing from TCRdb's copy, which holds only in-frame ones; the method was immunoSEQ multiplex PCR. The sample lists about 120,000 clones, 86% occurring once. This sequence originates from an adult who received the AZD1222 COVID-19 vaccine. The source material was peripheral blood, sampled 28 days after the second AZD1222 dose. The chain has TRBV7-2 and TRBJ2-2; D perhaps matches TRBD1 (5 bases). CDR3 sequence: CASSPSQGNTGELFF. CDR3 bases: TGTGCCAGCAGCCCCAGCCAGGGAAACACCGGGGAGCTGTTTTTT.